This T cell receptor beta chain derives from a study of molecular identifiers for immune sequencing clone quantification. On this clonotype itself: This sequence may be a read error, since a much larger clone differs from it by one base.

TCRdb re-called the PCR reads through MiXCR, storing one row per CDR3 protein. The sample holds about 640,000 distinct CDR3 sequences, about 20% seen once. The receptor comes from a human donor in good health. Some libraries in this study had Jurkat cell RNA spiked in. Source material: naive CD8+ T cells from blood, with Jurkat cell RNA spiked in. Subset denoted: FACS-sorted CD8+CD4-CCR7+CD45RA+ naive T cells.

The CDR3 here is CSITGTSGDLSADTQYF. CDR3 DNA sequence: TGCAGCATAACTGGGACTAGCGGGGATCTCAGCGCAGATACGCAGTATTTT. This rearrangement joins TRBV29-1 to TRBJ2-3, with 13 positions matching TRBD2. This CDR3 region has 17 residues. V shed 8 bases and J 4 bases; nucleotides not matched to a gene: 15. CDR1 and CDR2 (germline): SQVTM, ANQGSEA.